This T cell receptor beta chain comes out of a study of cytomegalovirus exposure and HLA in healthy donors. Broader study findings: Later analysis identified a missense DCLRE1C variant that was linked to TCR beta V- and J-gene trimming. Most CMV-associated TCR beta chains appeared HLA-restricted in a later analysis.

Germline V gene lookup returns CDR1 SGDLS and CDR2 YYNGEE. The CDR3 runs 16 residues. V dropped 0 bases and J dropped 5 bases, with 15 bases sitting between them. Vbeta (60) and Jbeta (13) primers were used in the PCR. Method: immunoSEQ multiplex PCR; TCRdb's copy keeps in-frame clones and lacks some. The profile covers 150,000 to 250,000 clones, with 60% to 85% appearing a single time and more than 1.5% taken by the ten largest. On this clone itself: The antigen is not known.

This chain joins TRBV9 and TRBJ2-1; D is perhaps TRBD2 (5 bases). Sequences were obtained from PBMCs. This TCR came from a girl under 18 in good health and CMV-seropositive. This chain's CDR3 is CASSVATGVPNNEQFF. The CDR3 DNA reads TGTGCCAGCAGCGTAGCTACCGGGGTCCCTAACAATGAGCAGTTCTTC.